This passage covers 17 T cell receptor beta chains from one sample sequenced in a study of blood T cell repertoires in COVID-19. Profiling relied on immunoSEQ multiplex PCR, and the TCRdb table lists in-frame clones only, not all of them. The data show 100,000 to 150,000 clones, over 80% seen once. The sample consisted of peripheral blood. These receptor sequences come from a man between 65 and 85 years old with acute or convalescent COVID-19.

The chain recombines TRBV5-8 with TRBJ1-5, with D unclear. This CDR3 has 15 residues. V gave up 0 bases and J gave up 2 bases, with 9 bases separating them. From germline, CDR1 is SGHTS and CDR2 YDEGEE. The CDR3 DNA is TGTGCCAGCAGCTTGGCCTTGCAGGGCAATCAGCCCCAGCATTTT. This encodes CASSLALQGNQPQHF.

The V call is TRBV7-2, the J call TRBJ2-1; TRBD2 matches 15 bases. Germline V gives CDR1 SGHTA, CDR2 FQGNSA. V shed 5 bases, J shed 0 bases, and the junction held 5 bases outside the gene matches. This CDR3 contains 18 residues. The CDR3 nucleotides read TGTGCCAGCAGCCGGACTAGCGGGGGGGCCAGCTCCTACAATGAGCAGTTCTTC. Its translation: CASSRTSGGASSYNEQFF.

The J gene is TRBJ2-1, the V gene TRBV4-2; 9 positions match TRBD2. This CDR3 comprises 17 residues. Per germline, CDR1 LGHNA and CDR2 YNFKEQ. J was trimmed by 8 bases and V by 3 bases; bases with no gene match: 14. The DNA for the CDR3 is TGTGCCAGCAGCCAGGGTGAGGGTAGCGGGGGTTATCATGAGCAGTTCTTC. This sequence encodes CASSQGEGSGGYHEQFF.

The chain employs TRBV4-2 and TRBJ2-3; D is uncertain. From germline, CDR1 is LGHNA and CDR2 YNFKEQ. V was shortened by 3 bases and J by 10 bases, with 8 bases between the two germline ends. The CDR3 is 11 residues long. The CDR3 DNA reads as TGTGCCAGCAGCCAGGCCGCGGCGCAGTATTTT. Amino acid sequence: CASSQAAAQYF.

In regard to this clone: One end of the junction is discordant with germline, which a read error may explain. The chain links TRBV7-7 to TRBJ2-2, with 8 nucleotides matching TRBD2. CDR1 is SSHAT and CDR2 is FNYEAQ in the germline V gene (reference sequence). The CDR3 loop spans 16 amino acids. The CDR3 DNA follows: TGTGCTAGCAGCCCCCTAGCGGGCGCGAACACCGGGGAGCTGTTTTTT. Encoded protein: CASSPLAGANTGELFF.

V gene TRBV5-4 combines with J gene TRBJ1-4; D is perhaps TRBD1 (5 bases). Germline V CDR1 and CDR2: SGHNT, YYREEE (reference sequence). This CDR3 has 13 amino acids. The V end was cut by 2 bases, the J end by 8 bases, with 10 bases between. CDR3 coding DNA: TGTGCCAGCAGCTTAGCAGCAGGGGAAAAACTGTTTTTT. As protein: CASSLAAGEKLFF.

The chain employs TRBV7-2 and TRBJ2-7; 7 nucleotides agree with TRBD2. Germline CDR1 reads SGHTA; CDR2 reads FQGNSA. The V and J ends lost 1 base and 6 bases, in that order; junction bases with no gene match: 3. The CDR3 totals 13 residues. The CDR3 loop reads CASSLGTSVEQYF. The CDR3 nucleotides are TGTGCCAGCAGCTTAGGAACTAGCGTCGAGCAGTACTTC.

J is TRBJ2-3 and V is TRBV12-3 or TRBV12-4; no definite D call. V lost 6 bases to trimming and J lost 4 bases, with 11 bases between them. There are 13 residues in the CDR3. The CDR3 DNA reads TGTGCCAGCAGGGGTAGCAATTCAGATACGCAGTATTTT. It encodes CASRGSNSDTQYF.

The sample holds a few counts of this clone. Other nucleotide sequences in the sample specify the same CDR3. The chain combines TRBV30 with TRBJ1-6; D might be TRBD1 (6 bases). This CDR3 is 14 amino acids long. Germline V gene sequence: CDR1 GTSNPN, CDR2 SVGIG (reference sequence). Trimming removed 0 bases at V and 6 bases at J, with 9 bases between. CDR3 nucleotides: TGTGCCTGGAGTGTAGGACAGAGTAATTCACCCCTCCACTTT. Its protein is CAWSVGQSNSPLHF. The variable domain in full, completed from reference TRBV30 and TRBJ1-6, reads SQTIHQWPATLVQPVGSPLSLECTVEGTSNPNLYWYRQAAGRGLQLLFYSVGIGQISSEVPQNLSASRPQDRQFILSSKKLLLSDSGFYLCAWSVGQSNSPLHFGNGTRLTVT.

This clone has only one observation. The chain employs TRBV5-1 and TRBJ2-7; D is possibly TRBD1 (6 bases). Trimming pared 1 base from V and 6 bases from J, leaving 11 bases between. Germline V gene lookup returns CDR1 SGHRS and CDR2 YFSETQ. The CDR3 extends over 13 amino acids. The CDR3 bases are TGCGCCAGCAGCTTGAACAGGGAAAGCGAGCAGTACTTC. As protein: CASSLNRESEQYF. Using reference TRBV5-1 and TRBJ2-7 for the parts outside the CDR3, the full variable domain is KAGVTQTPRYLIKTRGQQVTLSCSPISGHRSVSWYQQTPGQGLQFLFEYFSETQRNKGNFPGRFSGRQFSNSRSEMNVSTLELGDSALYLCASSLNRESEQYFGPGTRLTVT.

J is TRBJ1-1 and V is TRBV3-1 (or the pseudogene TRBV3-2); D uncertain. Between the trimmed V and J ends, which lost 0 bases and 6 bases, there was a span of 5 bases. The CDR3 has 12 amino acids. Germline V lookup: CDR1 LGHDT, CDR2 YNNKEL (reference sequence). In DNA form, the CDR3 reads TGTGCCAGCAGCCAAGACTCCTCTGAAGCTTTCTTT. Its protein is CASSQDSSEAFF.

This chain links TRBV11-1 with TRBJ1-1; 10 nucleotides match TRBD1. V lost 8 bases and J lost 5; bases outside the gene matches: 5. In germline, CDR1 is SGHAT, CDR2 FQDESV (reference sequence). The length of the CDR3 is 13 residues. The CDR3 nucleotides read TGTGCCAGCTTCCGGGACAGGGGAACTGAAGCTTTCTTT. Its protein product is CASFRDRGTEAFF.

This chain connects TRBV7-8 to TRBJ1-5; D unresolved. The V gene lost 5 bases and the J gene lost 1 base, with 18 bases spanning the gap. Germline CDR1 is SGHVS and CDR2 is FQNEAQ. This CDR3 is built from 17 residues. CDR3 region: CASSPREGLRSNQPQHF. In nucleotides, the CDR3 is TGTGCCAGCAGCCCCCGGGAGGGTTTGAGGAGCAATCAGCCCCAGCATTTT.

For this clone: The junction shows a germline mismatch at one end, possibly a read error. J is TRBJ1-6 and V is TRBV7-7; a possible D gene is TRBD1 (6 bases). Per the germline V gene, CDR1 is SSHAT and CDR2 is FNYEAQ (reference sequence). This CDR3 has 14 residues. DNA of the CDR3: TGTGCTAGCAGCCCCACAGGGAATAATTCACCCCTCCACTTT. This translates into CASSPTGNNSPLHF.

The chain is built from TRBV30 and TRBJ1-5, with a possible D match to TRBD1 (5 bases). The V gene's germline CDR1 is GTSNPN and CDR2 SVGIG (reference sequence). V was clipped by 0 bases and J by 0 bases, with 9 bases between them. The CDR3 is 15 amino acids. This CDR3 is CAWSVRGNSNQPQHF. Written as DNA, the CDR3 is TGTGCCTGGAGTGTAAGGGGAAATAGCAATCAGCCCCAGCATTTT.

This clone was recorded a few times. The chain couples TRBV29-1 to TRBJ1-1, with D possibly TRBD1 on 5 matching bases. Between the trimmed V and J ends, which lost 2 bases and 4 bases, there was a span of 8 bases. Germline loops: CDR1 SQVTM, CDR2 ANQGSEA. The CDR3 length is 12 residues. The CDR3 DNA reads as TGCAGCGTTGAATGGGGGGGCACTGAAGCTTTCTTT. Its translation is CSVEWGGTEAFF.

There are a few counts of this clone. V and J are TRBV5-8 and TRBJ2-2, with TRBD1 identical over 9 bases. V gave up 2 bases and J gave up 7 bases; unmatched junction bases: 12. Looked up from germline, CDR1 is SGHTS and CDR2 is YDEGEE. This CDR3 spans 17 amino acids. The CDR3 protein is CASSFGLGQGYGGELFF. The CDR3 nucleotides are TGTGCCAGCAGCTTCGGCTTGGGACAGGGCTATGGCGGGGAGCTGTTTTTT.